One and the same sample provided the 27 T cell receptor beta chains below, sequenced in a study of cytomegalovirus exposure and HLA in healthy donors. Use of 60 Vbeta and 13 Jbeta primers characterized the PCR. The method was immunoSEQ multiplex PCR; TCRdb's version includes in-frame clones alone and lacks a portion of them. The sample yields 150,000 to 200,000 clones, approximately 84% seen once. Source material: PBMCs. The receptors come from a man between 45 and 60 years old in good health and CMV-seronegative.

The gene calls are TRBV6-6 and TRBJ1-1, with D unclear. The CDR3 runs 13 residues. V was trimmed by 8 bases and J by 1 base, leaving 11 bases between them. CDR1 and CDR2 (germline): MNHNY, SVGAGI (reference sequence). Here the CDR3 reads CASAPETNTEAFF. CDR3 sequence (DNA): TGTGCCAGCGCTCCGGAGACGAACACTGAAGCTTTCTTT.

The rearrangement links TRBV5-1 to TRBJ1-1, with 9 bases that match TRBD1. After removal of 2 bases from V and 1 base from J, the junction contained 0 bases not matched to a gene. In germline, CDR1 is SGHRS, CDR2 YFSETQ. CDR3 size: 14 residues. As DNA, the CDR3 is TGCGCCAGCAGCTTACAGGGGGCGAACACTGAAGCTTTCTTT. Encoded protein: CASSLQGANTEAFF.

The chain combines TRBV7-8 with TRBJ2-7; 8 bases are shared with TRBD2. CDR3 length: 14 residues. Germline trimming cut 5 bases from V and 4 bases from J; bases unmatched to any gene: 7. CDR1 and CDR2 from the germline V gene are SGHVS and FQNEAQ. CDR3 in DNA: TGTGCCAGCAGCCCGGCCGGGGGGGGGTACGAGCAGTACTTC. This encodes CASSPAGGGYEQYF.

The chain uses TRBV27 and TRBJ2-2, with D possibly matching TRBD2 (6 bases). CDR3 length: 15 residues. Trimming cost V 5 bases and J 6 bases, with 16 bases left between them. Germline lookup yields CDR1 MNHEY and CDR2 SMNVEV (reference sequence). The CDR3, as DNA: TGTGCCAGCAGTACCTCGGAGGGCGCAGCCGGGGAGCTGTTTTTT. Translating gives CASSTSEGAAGELFF.

The rearrangement joins TRBV2 to TRBJ1-1, with 12 bases matching TRBD1. Germline lookup yields CDR1 SNHLY and CDR2 FYNNEI. The ends lost 8 bases at V and 5 bases at J; junction bases unmatched: 9. This CDR3 spans 15 amino acids. DNA for the CDR3: TGTGCCAGCCGGGGACAGGGGGCTTCGGGTACTGAAGCTTTCTTT. Translated: CASRGQGASGTEAFF.

The gene calls are TRBV18 and TRBJ1-5; 8 bases align to TRBD1. This CDR3 contains 13 residues. The germline V gene has CDR1 KGHSH and CDR2 LQKENI. Trimming at V came to 3 bases and at J to 7 bases, leaving 2 bases not matched to a gene. The CDR3 DNA is TGTGCCAGCTCACCGACAGGGGCCCAGCCCCAGCATTTT. It specifies CASSPTGAQPQHF. Combining the CDR3 with reference TRBV18 and TRBJ1-5 gives the whole variable domain NAGVMQNPRHLVRRRGQEARLRCSPMKGHSHVYWYRQLPEEGLKFMVYLQKENIIDESGMPKERFSAEFPKEGPSILRIQQVVRGDSAAYFCASSPTGAQPQHFGDGTRLSIL.

A word on this clone: This CDR3 is also generated by other DNA sequences in the sample. This chain joins TRBV7-2 and TRBJ1-1; unclear D gene. Germline-derived CDR1 and CDR2 are SGHTA and FQGNSA. V was cut by 5 bases and J by 2 bases, with 9 bases left in between. The CDR3 spans 13 residues. CDR3 DNA: TGTGCCAGCAGCCCTGACATTAACACTGAAGCTTTCTTT. Its translation: CASSPDINTEAFF.

The rearrangement uses TRBV5-1 and TRBJ2-7; no clear D. The germline V gene encodes CDR1 SGHRS and CDR2 YFSETQ. CDR3 length equals 13 residues. The V gene lost 5 bases and the J gene lost 0 bases, with 9 bases spanning the gap. CDR3 coding DNA: TGCGCCAGCAGTGGGCTATTCTCCTACGAGCAGTACTTC. Its translation is CASSGLFSYEQYF.

This clone turned up a few times. The J gene is TRBJ2-3, the V gene TRBV5-1, with 11 bases aligning to TRBD2. V lost 5 bases and J lost 2; bases outside the gene matches: 7. The CDR3 loop spans 16 amino acids. Germline V gene data show CDR1 as SGHRS and CDR2 as YFSETQ. The CDR3: CASSDTSGGHTDTQYF. The CDR3 region has the DNA TGCGCCAGCAGTGATACTAGCGGGGGCCACACAGATACGCAGTATTTT.

The rearrangement joins TRBV5-6 to TRBJ2-5; TRBD1 agrees at 11 bases. CDR1 is SGHDT and CDR2 is YYEEEE in the germline V gene. The CDR3 sequence is 15 residues long. The V and J ends lost 4 bases and 2 bases, in that order; junction bases with no gene match: 4. In DNA form, the CDR3 reads TGTGCCAGCAGCAACAGGGACAGGGGGCAAGAGACCCAGTACTTC. As protein: CASSNRDRGQETQYF.

This clone was found once. The J gene is TRBJ2-6, the V gene TRBV27, with 10 nucleotides matching TRBD1. The CDR3 runs 17 residues. The germline gives CDR1 MNHEY, CDR2 SMNVEV (reference sequence). With 3 bases clipped from V and 3 bases from J, the junction kept 5 bases outside the gene matches. CDR3 region: CASSLGGTGVGANVLTF. The CDR3 DNA sequence: TGTGCCAGCAGTTTGGGGGGGACAGGGGTTGGGGCCAACGTCCTGACTTTC. Full variable domain (missing parts from reference TRBV27 and TRBJ2-6): EAQVTQNPRYLITVTGKKLTVTCSQNMNHEYMSWYRQDPGLGLRQIYYSMNVEVTDKGDVPEGYKVSRKEKRNFPLILESPSPNQTSLYFCASSLGGTGVGANVLTFGAGSRLTVL.

This chain uses TRBV19 with TRBJ1-5; no reliable D call. The CDR3 totals 13 residues. V lost 4 bases and J lost 4, with 8 bases in between. Germline CDR1 and CDR2: LNHDA and SQIVND (reference sequence). The CDR3, as DNA: TGTGCCAGTAGTACACAGATAAATCAGCCCCAGCATTTT. Translated, it gives CASSTQINQPQHF.

There are a few counts of this clone. This chain links TRBV5-4 with TRBJ2-5; 13 positions match TRBD2. The trim removed 4 bases at V and 6 bases at J, leaving 9 bases unmatched. This CDR3 has 16 residues. Looked up from germline, CDR1 is SGHNT and CDR2 is YYREEE (reference sequence). CDR3 sequence (DNA): TGTGCCAGCAGCCCTACTAGCGGGGGGGCTTCGCAGACCCAGTACTTC. Its translation is CASSPTSGGASQTQYF.

The rearrangement joins TRBV11-2 to TRBJ1-1; 7 bases align to TRBD1. Germline V gene lookup returns CDR1 SGHAT and CDR2 FQNNGV. Trimming at V came to 4 bases and at J to 1 base, leaving 3 bases not matched to a gene. The CDR3 is 14 residues long. CDR3 sequence reads: CASSSWDRNTEAFF. Here the CDR3 DNA reads TGTGCCAGCAGCTCTTGGGACAGGAACACTGAAGCTTTCTTT. The variable domain in full, completed from reference TRBV11-2 and TRBJ1-1, reads EAGVAQSPRYKIIEKRQSVAFWCNPISGHATLYWYQQILGQGPKLLIQFQNNGVVDDSQLPKDRFSAERLKGVDSTLKIQPAKLEDSAVYLCASSSWDRNTEAFFGQGTRLTVV.

The chain joins TRBV10-3 to TRBJ1-2; a possible D gene is TRBD1 (6 bases). Trimming took off 0 bases at V and 5 bases at J, with 13 bases between the two ends. CDR3 length: 15 amino acids. CDR1 ENHRY and CDR2 SYGVKD come from the germline V gene. The CDR3 here is CAISESNREGYGYTF. CDR3 coding DNA: TGTGCCATCAGTGAGTCGAACAGGGAGGGGTATGGCTACACCTTC.

This clone occurred once. This chain joins TRBV5-6 and TRBJ2-1, with 7 nucleotides matching TRBD2. With 0 bases clipped from V and 12 bases from J, the junction kept 3 bases outside the gene matches. This CDR3 is 12 amino acids long. From germline, CDR1 is SGHDT and CDR2 YYEEEE. The DNA of the CDR3 is TGTGCCAGCAGCTTGGAGCGGGAAGGGCAGTTCTTC. Translating it yields CASSLEREGQFF.

This clone was seen a few times. The chain couples TRBV6-1 to TRBJ2-7; tentative D call: TRBD2 (6 bases). Trimming stripped 7 bases from V and 6 bases from J, with 10 bases between. This CDR3 is 11 amino acids long. CDR1 is MNHNS, CDR2 SASEGT, per germline. This chain's CDR3 is CASTGGVEQYF. The CDR3 nucleotides are TGTGCCAGCACCGGAGGGGTCGAGCAGTACTTC.

In its sample, this clone was seen a few times. This chain connects TRBV19 to TRBJ1-2; D perhaps matches TRBD1 (5 bases). This CDR3 is 15 amino acids long. Germline-derived CDR1 and CDR2 are LNHDA and SQIVND (reference sequence). Trimming left V 7 bases short and J 4 bases short, with 19 bases between. CDR3 DNA sequence: TGTGCCAGTACCCCGACGGGGGAGGGACCCTATGGCTACACCTTC. This sequence encodes CASTPTGEGPYGYTF.

CDR3 in DNA: TGTGCCAGCAGCTCCCCGGGGGGAGGGGCAGAGACCCAGTACTTC. Translated, it gives CASSSPGGGAETQYF. This sequence joins TRBV7-2 and TRBJ2-5, with 7 positions matching TRBD2. This CDR3 comprises 15 residues. V trimming: 4 bases; J trimming: 4 bases; junction bases outside the gene matches: 9. Germline-derived CDR1 and CDR2 are SGHTA and FQGNSA.

The chain employs TRBV2 and TRBJ2-4, with 15 nucleotides matching TRBD2. Germline V gene data show CDR1 as SNHLY and CDR2 as FYNNEI. The CDR3 runs 15 residues. The V and J ends lost 6 bases and 9 bases, in that order; junction bases with no gene match: 6. CDR3: CASRGTSGGLGIQYF. The CDR3 bases are TGTGCCAGCAGGGGGACTAGCGGGGGGCTGGGCATTCAGTACTTC.

The CDR3 nucleotides read TGTGCCAGCAGCTCACAGGGCGACGAGCAGTACTTC. This sequence encodes CASSSQGDEQYF. The gene calls are TRBV7-2 and TRBJ2-7, with a tentative D call TRBD1 (6 bases). The CDR3 totals 12 residues. V was trimmed by 4 bases and J by 5 bases, leaving 9 bases between them. The V gene's germline CDR1 is SGHTA and CDR2 FQGNSA.

The chain combines TRBV27 with TRBJ1-3; perhaps TRBD1 as D (5 bases). From germline, CDR1 is MNHEY and CDR2 SMNVEV (reference sequence). The CDR3 has 15 residues. Trimming left V 5 bases short and J 0 bases short, with 11 bases between. This chain's CDR3 is CASSLRGVSGNTIYF. The CDR3 coding sequence is TGTGCCAGCAGTCTCCGGGGGGTCTCTGGAAACACCATATATTTT.

The chain is built from TRBV27 and TRBJ2-7; 10 bases are shared with TRBD1. J lost 2 bases, V lost 6 bases, and 4 bases had no gene match. Germline loops: CDR1 MNHEY, CDR2 SMNVEV (reference sequence). The CDR3 length is 14 residues. Here the CDR3 reads CASSLGTGAYEQYF. The CDR3, as DNA: TGTGCCAGCAGCCTCGGGACAGGGGCCTACGAGCAGTACTTC.

There are a few counts of this clone. The chain has TRBV30 and TRBJ2-5; tentatively, D is TRBD1 (5 bases). The CDR3 is made up of 15 amino acids. The germline V gene encodes CDR1 GTSNPN and CDR2 SVGIG (reference sequence). V was cut by 0 bases and J by 4 bases, with 15 bases left in between. The CDR3 spells CAWSVFKGQAETQYF. CDR3 DNA: TGTGCCTGGAGTGTATTCAAGGGGCAGGCAGAGACCCAGTACTTC.

V usage is TRBV7-8 and J usage is TRBJ2-7, with D tentatively TRBD1 (6 bases). Trimming pared 5 bases from V and 1 base from J, leaving 12 bases between. CDR1 is SGHVS, CDR2 FQNEAQ, per germline. This CDR3 contains 14 residues. CDR3 nucleotides: TGTGCCAGCAGCCCTCGGACAGTGTCCTACGAGCAGTACTTC. Its translation: CASSPRTVSYEQYF.

The V call is TRBV7-9, the J call TRBJ2-7, with D tentatively TRBD2 (5 bases). Germline V CDR1 and CDR2: SEHNR, FQNEAQ (reference sequence). This CDR3 contains 12 residues. V dropped 5 bases and J dropped 4 bases, with 9 bases sitting between them. CDR3 loop: CASSHTGYEQYF. CDR3 bases: TGTGCCAGCAGCCACACGGGGTACGAGCAGTACTTC.

This chain joins TRBV25-1 and TRBJ2-7; the match to TRBD1 covers 11 bases. Per the germline V gene, CDR1 is MGHDK and CDR2 is SYGVNS. This CDR3 spans 14 amino acids. V shed 4 bases, J shed 2 bases, and the junction held 1 base outside the gene matches. CDR3 DNA: TGTGCCAGCAGTGCGGACAGGGGGCCCTACGAGCAGTACTTC. Protein: CASSADRGPYEQYF.